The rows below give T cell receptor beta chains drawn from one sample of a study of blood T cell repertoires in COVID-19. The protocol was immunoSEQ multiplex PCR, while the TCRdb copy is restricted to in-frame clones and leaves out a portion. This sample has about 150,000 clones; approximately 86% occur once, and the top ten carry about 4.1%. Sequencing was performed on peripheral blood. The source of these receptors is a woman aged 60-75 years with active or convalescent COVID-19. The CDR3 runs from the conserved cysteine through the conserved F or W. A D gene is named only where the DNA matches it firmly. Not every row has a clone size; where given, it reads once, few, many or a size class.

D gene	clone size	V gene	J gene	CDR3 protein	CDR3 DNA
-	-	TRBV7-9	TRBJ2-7	CASSLWTSSYEQYF	TGTGCCAGCAGCTTATGGACAAGTAGCTACGAGCAGTACTTC
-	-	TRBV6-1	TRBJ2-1	CASSEVRASDFWNEQFF	TGTGCCAGCAGTGAAGTTCGGGCTAGCGACTTTTGGAATGAGCAGTTCTTC
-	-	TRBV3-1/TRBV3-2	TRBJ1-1	CASSQDRGGVEAFF	TGTGCCAGCAGCCAAGATCGGGGAGGGGTTGAAGCTTTCTTT
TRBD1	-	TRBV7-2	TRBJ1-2	CASSSWTGAYGYTF	TGTGCCAGCAGCTCATGGACAGGGGCTTATGGCTACACCTTC
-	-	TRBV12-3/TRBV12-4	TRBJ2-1	CASRWTGRGEQFF	TGTGCCAGCAGGTGGACTGGCCGGGGTGAGCAGTTCTTC
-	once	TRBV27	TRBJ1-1	CASSLEGGTEAFF	TGTGCCAGCAGTTTAGAAGGGGGCACTGAAGCTTTCTTT
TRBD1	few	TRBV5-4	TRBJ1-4	CASSFSDREGKKLFF	TGTGCCAGCAGCTTTTCGGACAGGGAGGGAAAAAAACTGTTTTTT
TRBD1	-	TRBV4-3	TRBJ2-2	CASRGQNANTGELFF	TGCGCCAGCAGGGGACAGAATGCGAACACCGGGGAGCTGTTTTTT
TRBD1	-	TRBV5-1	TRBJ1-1	CASSLGWDRGAEAFF	TGCGCCAGCAGCTTGGGATGGGACAGGGGGGCCGAAGCTTTCTTT
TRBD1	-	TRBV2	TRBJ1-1	CAWTGNTEAFF	TGTGCCTGGACAGGAAACACTGAAGCTTTCTTT
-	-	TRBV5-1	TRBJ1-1	CASSPTENTEAFF	TGCGCCAGCTCCCCGACAGAGAACACTGAAGCTTTCTTT
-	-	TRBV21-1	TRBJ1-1	CASSTRSSNTEAFF	TGTGCCAGCAGCACGCGGAGCTCGAACACTGAAGCTTTCTTT
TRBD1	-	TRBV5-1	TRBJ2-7	CASSLATGQGPNYEQYF	TGCGCCAGCAGCTTGGCCACAGGACAGGGACCGAACTACGAGCAGTACTTC